At least ten counts were recorded for the clone carrying this T cell receptor (beta chain). Its specificity is not known. V lost 7 bases and J 4 bases, leaving 14 bases between the germline ends. The CDR3 length is 13 residues. Looked up from germline, CDR1 is ENHRY and CDR2 is SYGVKD. This record belongs to a study of T cells in Graves' hyperthyroidism and ophthalmopathy. Study results and limitations: Ophthalmopathy was model-predicted a median 6.5 months pre-onset.

The source material, RNA transcripts, was used to amplify TCR beta CDR3 regions. Researchers ran a first-round RT-PCR on the TCR CDR3 using the HTBI primer set. TCRdb re-called the multiplex PCR reads with MiXCR, one entry per CDR3 protein. The sample lists about 660,000 distinct CDR3 sequences, just under 45% occurring once. Material: peripheral blood or thyroid tissue (not recorded which). The J gene is TRBJ2-7, the V gene TRBV10-3; a possible D gene is TRBD2 (5 bases). The origin of this receptor is an adult man with Graves' disease, either hyperthyroidism or ophthalmopathy (not recorded which). CDR3 coding DNA: TGTGCCATCAACCCGGACGGAGGTTACGAGCAGTACTTC. It encodes CAINPDGGYEQYF.